Detailed here is one TCR beta chain. The sample is drawn from a study of blood T cell repertoires in COVID-19. Study at large: Sample material is recorded as cDNA or gDNA derived from T cells, B-cell-depleted T cells, or PBMCs.

It was during active infection that Seattle patients were enrolled and then longitudinally followed. Germline assignment: CDR1 SGHTA and CDR2 FQGNSA. This CDR3 spans 16 amino acids. Trimming stripped 5 bases from V and 4 bases from J, with 17 bases between. Original processing notes: The assay estimated nucleated cells by amplifying reference gene primers. Data came from immunoSEQ multiplex PCR; TCRdb stores just in-frame clones and leaves some out. The V and J calls and clone size were taken over from that table, and D and trimming were inferred from the DNA. There are approximately 300,000 clones in the sample; roughly 90% occur only once, and roughly 7.3% lies in the top ten.

The rearrangement joins TRBV7-2 to TRBJ1-4; TRBD1 is a possible D gene (6 bases). The clonotype comes from a woman aged 25 to 45 with COVID-19, enrolled during active disease. Sequencing was carried out using peripheral blood. The CDR3 nucleotides read TGTGCCAGCAGCCCCAACCTACAGGGCTTTAATGAAAAACTGTTTTTT. Amino acids: CASSPNLQGFNEKLFF.